The clone carrying this TCR beta chain was recorded a few times. This sample was included in a study of blood T cell repertoires in COVID-19. Overall study context: In each case, the material was cDNA or gDNA derived from T cells, B-cell-depleted T cells, or PBMCs.

In the authors' workflow: Amplification of reference gene primers was used by the study to estimate nucleated cell counts. Generated by immunoSEQ multiplex PCR, the TCRdb table keeps only in-frame clones and is missing some. Clonal size and the V and J genes are those of that table, whereas D and trimming came from the DNA. Here the sample spans 100,000 or so clones, 91% being singletons. Losses at the gene ends were 5 bases for V and 4 bases for J; bases not matched to a gene: 11. Per the germline V gene, CDR1 is SGHAT and CDR2 is FQNNGV. This CDR3 has 16 residues. The TCR was taken from a man younger than 35 with acute or convalescent COVID-19. The chain recombines TRBV11-2 with TRBJ1-2; 9 nucleotides match TRBD1. Sequenced material: peripheral blood. CDR3 sequence: CASSPAPGQGVYGYTF. The CDR3 region has the DNA TGTGCCAGCAGCCCCGCCCCGGGACAGGGAGTCTATGGCTACACCTTC.